This T cell receptor (beta chain) came from a study of blood T cells in healthy people across ages. Findings and caveats of the study: Naive T cell percentage showed a strong correlation with the diversity of TCR beta.

This clonotype was seen a single time. What it binds is unknown. A J-beta primer mix and a sample-barcoded 5' primer were used in a second PCR of about 7 to 12 cycles. Paired-end reads containing CDR3 totaled no fewer than 2.5 million for each sample. TCRdb called the 5' RACE reads again in MiXCR, with one record for every CDR3 protein. The sample yields roughly 730,000 distinct CDR3 sequences, roughly 50% seen once. CDR1 LGHDT and CDR2 YNNKEL come from the germline V gene (reference sequence). The V and J ends lost 0 bases and 2 bases respectively, with 11 bases between them. The length of the CDR3 is 16 residues.

This TCR came from a man aged 40-49 years in good health. Source material: blood. This chain uses TRBV3-1 with TRBJ2-1; TRBD2 might be the D (6 bases). The CDR3 nucleotides are TGTGCCAGCAGCCAAGATGCAGGAGGGCCCTACAATGAGCAGTTCTTC. Translation gives CASSQDAGGPYNEQFF.